Below are 22 T cell receptor beta chains sequenced from a single sample in a study of OX40 agonist ivuxolimab in advanced cancers. Assay: immunoSEQ multiplex PCR; the TCRdb copy retains only in-frame clones and omits some. The data contain over 100,000 clones, around 91% of them singletons. Sequencing was performed on CD4+ or CD8+ T cells sorted from blood, taken in a trial of the OX40 agonist ivuxolimab. These receptors all come from an adult with an advanced solid tumor such as melanoma, head and neck, liver or kidney cancer.

The genes are TRBV7-2 and TRBJ1-2, with D perhaps matching TRBD1 (5 bases). The CDR3 contains 16 residues. The germline CDR1 and CDR2 sequences are SGHTA and FQGNSA. The germline V and J ends were trimmed by 7 bases and 3 bases, with 21 bases remaining between them. CDR3 amino acids: CASNKAARRGDYGYTF. The DNA of the CDR3 is TGTGCCAGCAACAAAGCGGCGAGAAGGGGTGACTATGGCTACACCTTC.

This clone was seen only a few times. The chain joins TRBV28 to TRBJ2-7; possibly TRBD1 or TRBD2 for D (5 bases each). This CDR3 is built from 11 residues. V was clipped by 8 bases and J by 3 bases, with 8 bases between them. The germline CDR1 and CDR2 sequences are MDHEN and SYDVKM. In nucleotides, the CDR3 is TGTGCCAGCTGGGGGAACTACGAGCAGTACTTC. Its protein is CASWGNYEQYF.

A single count supports this clone. The chain links TRBV7-6 to TRBJ2-7; no clear D gene. Looked up from germline, CDR1 is SGHVS and CDR2 is FNYEAQ. The V and J ends lost 3 bases and 3 bases respectively, with 3 bases between them. CDR3 size: 11 residues. CDR3 sequence (DNA): TGTGCCAGCAGCTTGGACTACGAGCAGTACTTC. Its protein is CASSLDYEQYF.

The V and J genes are TRBV7-9 and TRBJ2-2, with 8 bases that match TRBD1. The V gene's germline CDR1 is SEHNR and CDR2 FQNEAQ (reference sequence). The J segment lost 5 bases and the V segment lost 3 bases, leaving 5 bases of the junction unmatched. The CDR3 spans 15 residues. DNA of the CDR3: TGTGCCAGCAGCTTTCGGACAGGGAAGACCGGGGAGCTGTTTTTT. This gives the protein CASSFRTGKTGELFF. The variable domain in full, with the rest retrieved from reference TRBV7-9 and TRBJ2-2, is DTGVSQNPRHKITKRGQNVTFRCDPISEHNRLYWYRQTLGQGPEFLTYFQNEAQLEKSRLLSDRFSAERPKGSFSTLEIQRTEQGDSAMYLCASSFRTGKTGELFFGEGSRLTVL.

This chain connects TRBV11-2 to TRBJ2-3; D not resolved. This CDR3 comprises 13 residues. Trimming stripped 4 bases from V and 5 bases from J, with 10 bases between. In germline, CDR1 is SGHAT, CDR2 FQNNGV. CDR3 residues: CASSSIRLDTQYF. The CDR3 region has the DNA TGTGCCAGCAGCTCCATTCGGCTAGATACGCAGTATTTT.

The chain uses TRBV7-9 and TRBJ2-7; D may be TRBD2 (6 bases). Germline V lookup: CDR1 SEHNR, CDR2 FQNEAQ (reference sequence). CDR3 length equals 16 residues. V was trimmed by 4 bases and J by 0 bases, leaving 16 bases between them. CDR3 loop: CASSSSMTGSSYEQYF. In nucleotides, the CDR3 is TGTGCCAGCAGCTCCTCGATGACCGGGAGCTCCTACGAGCAGTACTTC.

The V and J genes are TRBV7-3 and TRBJ2-7; D is unclear. CDR1 SGHTA and CDR2 FQGTGA come from the germline V gene. V was cut by 1 base and J by 1 base, with 8 bases left in between. The CDR3 contains 14 residues. The CDR3 loop is CASSLSVGSYEQYF. In DNA, the CDR3 is TGTGCCAGCAGCTTAAGTGTCGGATCCTACGAGCAGTACTTC.

The rearrangement joins TRBV11-2 to TRBJ2-3, with 12 bases aligning to TRBD2. Trimming at V came to 1 base and at J to 3 bases, leaving 8 bases not matched to a gene. CDR3 length: 18 amino acids. CDR1 and CDR2 (germline): SGHAT, FQNNGV. This CDR3 is CASSLGLAGGRKTDTQYF. CDR3 bases: TGTGCCAGCAGCTTAGGCCTAGCGGGGGGGCGGAAGACAGATACGCAGTATTTT.

The chain recombines TRBV10-1 with TRBJ1-1; unclear D gene. Per the germline V gene, CDR1 is WNHNN and CDR2 is SYGVQD (reference sequence). CDR3 length equals 13 residues. Trimming cost V 7 bases and J 5 bases, with 14 bases left between them. The CDR3 loop reads CASMAVVGTEAFF. CDR3 in DNA: TGCGCCAGCATGGCCGTCGTTGGGACTGAAGCTTTCTTT.

The table lists this clone with a count of one. The CDR3 protein is CASSPRTAQTQYF. In nucleotides, the CDR3 is TGTGCCAGCAGTCCGCGGACAGCCCAGACCCAGTACTTC. The chain carries TRBV27 and TRBJ2-5; D is possibly TRBD1 (6 bases). Germline-derived CDR1 and CDR2 are MNHEY and SMNVEV (reference sequence). The CDR3 loop spans 13 amino acids. Trimming removed 5 bases at V and 6 bases at J, with 13 bases between.

J is TRBJ2-3 and V is TRBV29-1, with 8 bases lining up with TRBD1. The germline CDR1 and CDR2 sequences are SQVTM and ANQGSEA. The ends lost 5 bases at V and 8 bases at J; junction bases unmatched: 18. CDR3 length: 16 residues. As DNA, the CDR3 is TGCAGCGTTTCCGGGGAAGGGGGACAGGCGACCGGTACGCAGTATTTT. Translated, it gives CSVSGEGGQATGTQYF.

In DNA, the CDR3 is TGTGCCAGCAGTCCAGGATTCACCGGGGAGCTGTTTTTT. Translating it yields CASSPGFTGELFF. This chain connects TRBV11-2 to TRBJ2-2; D not resolved. CDR1 is SGHAT and CDR2 is FQNNGV in the germline V gene. V was trimmed by 6 bases and J by 4 bases, leaving 9 bases between them. CDR3 length equals 13 residues.

V and J are TRBV19 and TRBJ2-1; 9 bases are shared with TRBD1. Germline CDR1 LNHDA, CDR2 SQIVND (reference sequence). After removal of 6 bases from V and 4 bases from J, the junction contained 7 bases not matched to a gene. The CDR3 extends over 15 amino acids. The CDR3 protein is CASRPTGGAYNEQFF. The CDR3 DNA is TGTGCCAGTAGGCCAACAGGGGGCGCGTACAATGAGCAGTTCTTC.

The CDR3 DNA follows: TGTGCCAAGCCGGGACCAAATTCACCCCTCCACTTT. Translating it yields CAKPGPNSPLHF. This chain connects TRBV27 to TRBJ1-6, with D maybe TRBD1 (5 bases). From germline, CDR1 is MNHEY and CDR2 SMNVEV (reference sequence). Trimming took off 10 bases at V and 7 bases at J, with 11 bases between the two ends. The CDR3 totals 12 residues.

V is TRBV6-6 and J is TRBJ1-1; D call uncertain. Trimming left V 5 bases short and J 3 bases short, with 13 bases between. The V gene's germline CDR1 is MNHNY and CDR2 SVGAGI (reference sequence). CDR3 length: 14 residues. The CDR3 DNA reads TGTGCCAGCAGTCAGTCGCAGGCTTACACTGAAGCTTTCTTT. Translation gives CASSQSQAYTEAFF.

The gene calls are TRBV18 and TRBJ1-3; the D is unclear. This CDR3 has 15 residues. The germline CDR1 and CDR2 sequences are KGHSH and LQKENI. The V end was cut by 6 bases, the J end by 0 bases, with 12 bases between. The CDR3 loop reads CASSHEVSSGNTIYF. CDR3 DNA sequence: TGTGCCAGCTCCCATGAGGTTTCCTCTGGAAACACCATATATTTT.

This chain links TRBV27 with TRBJ2-1; D perhaps matches TRBD2 (5 bases). The CDR3 length is 18 residues. Deletions cut 2 bases from V and 2 bases from J, with 19 bases between. Germline assignment: CDR1 MNHEY and CDR2 SMNVEV (reference sequence). Here the CDR3 reads CASSLRVRASPAYNEQFF. The CDR3 DNA is TGTGCCAGCAGTTTAAGGGTGCGGGCTTCCCCTGCCTACAATGAGCAGTTCTTC.

This chain links TRBV28 with TRBJ1-2; TRBD1 matches 7 bases. The CDR3 covers 14 residues. The germline gives CDR1 MDHEN, CDR2 SYDVKM. The J segment lost 6 bases and the V segment lost 7 bases, leaving 11 bases of the junction unmatched. The CDR3 spells CASISTDRANGYTF. The CDR3 coding sequence is TGTGCCAGCATATCAACCGACAGGGCAAATGGCTACACCTTC.

The chain couples TRBV5-4 to TRBJ1-2; 8 bases align to TRBD1. The CDR3 is made up of 18 amino acids. V was pared by 4 bases and J by 2 bases, with 16 bases of the junction left unmatched. Per the germline V gene, CDR1 is SGHNT and CDR2 is YYREEE (reference sequence). DNA for the CDR3: TGTGCCAGCAGCCTAGGGGGGCAGGGGGCAAAAAACAACTATGGCTACACCTTC. Translated: CASSLGGQGAKNNYGYTF.

The gene calls are TRBV30 and TRBJ2-3; the D gene could be TRBD1 or TRBD2 (6 bases each). This CDR3 has 14 amino acids. Germline lookup yields CDR1 GTSNPN and CDR2 SVGIG (reference sequence). V was pared by 8 bases and J by 4 bases, with 19 bases between. The CDR3 nucleotides are TGTGCCGGGGGGTACAGGGAACAAGCAGATACGCAGTATTTT. The encoded protein is CAGGYREQADTQYF.

The chain uses TRBV29-1 and TRBJ2-5; unclear D gene. CDR3 length: 12 amino acids. Germline loops: CDR1 SQVTM, CDR2 ANQGSEA. The V end lost 6 bases, the J end lost 5 bases, and 13 bases lay between the germline ends. The CDR3 nucleotides are TGCAGCGTGGAAAGGGTGGGTGAGACCCAGTACTTC. Its translation: CSVERVGETQYF.

This rearrangement joins TRBV10-1 to TRBJ1-1; weak D call: TRBD1 (5 bases). V was clipped by 0 bases and J by 4 bases, with 15 bases between them. Germline-derived CDR1 and CDR2 are WNHNN and SYGVQD (reference sequence). The CDR3 length is 16 residues. The CDR3 nucleotides read TGCGCCAGCAGTGAGTCCCGTGGGACTAAGGCCACTGAAGCTTTCTTT. Its protein is CASSESRGTKATEAFF.